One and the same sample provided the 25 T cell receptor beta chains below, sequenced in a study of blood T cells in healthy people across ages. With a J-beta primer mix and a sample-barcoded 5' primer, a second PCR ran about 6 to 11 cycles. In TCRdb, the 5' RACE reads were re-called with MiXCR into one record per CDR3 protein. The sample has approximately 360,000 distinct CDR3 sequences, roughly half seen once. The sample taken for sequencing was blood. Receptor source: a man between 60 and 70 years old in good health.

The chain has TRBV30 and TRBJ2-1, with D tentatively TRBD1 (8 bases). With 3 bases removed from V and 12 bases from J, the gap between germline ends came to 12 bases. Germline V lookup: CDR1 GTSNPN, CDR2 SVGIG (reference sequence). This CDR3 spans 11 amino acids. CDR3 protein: CAWRDREGQFF. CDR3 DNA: TGTGCCTGGAGGGACAGGGAGGGGCAGTTCTTC.

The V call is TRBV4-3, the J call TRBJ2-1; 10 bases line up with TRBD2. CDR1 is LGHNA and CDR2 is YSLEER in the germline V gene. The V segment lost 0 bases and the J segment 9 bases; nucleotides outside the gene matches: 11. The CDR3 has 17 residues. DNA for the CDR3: TGCGCCAGCAGCCAAGATAGGGCTAGCGGGAGTCTCGGTGAGCAGTTCTTC. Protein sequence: CASSQDRASGSLGEQFF.

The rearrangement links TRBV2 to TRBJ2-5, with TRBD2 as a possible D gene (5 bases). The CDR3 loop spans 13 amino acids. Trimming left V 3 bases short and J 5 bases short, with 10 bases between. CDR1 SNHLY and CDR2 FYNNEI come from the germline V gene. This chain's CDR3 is CASSEDLGETQYF. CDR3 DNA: TGTGCCAGCAGTGAGGACTTGGGGGAGACCCAGTACTTC.

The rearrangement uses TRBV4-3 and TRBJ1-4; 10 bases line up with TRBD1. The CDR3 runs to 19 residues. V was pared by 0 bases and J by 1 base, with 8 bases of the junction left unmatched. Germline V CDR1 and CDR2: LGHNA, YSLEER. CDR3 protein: CASSQELLTGGRTNEKLFF. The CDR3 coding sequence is TGCGCCAGCAGCCAAGAGTTGCTGACAGGGGGCAGAACTAATGAAAAACTGTTTTTT.

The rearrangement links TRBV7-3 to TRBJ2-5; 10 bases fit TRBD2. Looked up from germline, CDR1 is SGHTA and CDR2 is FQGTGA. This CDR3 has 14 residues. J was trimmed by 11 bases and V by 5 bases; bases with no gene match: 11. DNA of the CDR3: TGTGCCAGCAGCCCCCTGGCGACTAGCGGGCCTCAGTACTTC. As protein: CASSPLATSGPQYF.

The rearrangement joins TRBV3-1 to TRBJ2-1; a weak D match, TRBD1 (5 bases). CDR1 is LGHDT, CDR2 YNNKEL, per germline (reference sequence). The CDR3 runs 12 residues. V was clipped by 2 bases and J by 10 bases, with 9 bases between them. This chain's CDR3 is CASSQPDSEQFF. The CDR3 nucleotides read TGTGCCAGCAGCCAACCCGACAGCGAGCAGTTCTTC.

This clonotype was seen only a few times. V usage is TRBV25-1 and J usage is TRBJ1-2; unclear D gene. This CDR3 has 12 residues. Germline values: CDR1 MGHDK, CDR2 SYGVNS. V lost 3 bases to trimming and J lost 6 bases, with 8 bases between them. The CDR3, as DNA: TGTGCCAGCAGTGACCGGGTCGATGGCTACACCTTC. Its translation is CASSDRVDGYTF.

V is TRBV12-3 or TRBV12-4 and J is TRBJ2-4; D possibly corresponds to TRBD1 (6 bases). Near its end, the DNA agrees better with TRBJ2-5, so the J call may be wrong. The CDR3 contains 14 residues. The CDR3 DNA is TGTGCCAGCAGCAGGACAGTTCGGGAAGAGACCCAGTACTTC. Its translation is CASSRTVREETQYF.

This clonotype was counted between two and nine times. The CDR3: CASSPPSSRGNEQYF. CDR3 DNA sequence: TGTGCCAGCAGCCCTCCTAGCAGCAGGGGCAACGAGCAGTACTTC. This chain joins TRBV9 and TRBJ2-7, with a tentative D call TRBD1 (6 bases). The CDR3 is made up of 15 amino acids. Germline assignment: CDR1 SGDLS and CDR2 YYNGEE. Trimming shortened V by 4 bases and J by 5 bases, and 19 bases separated the two germline ends. Complete variable domain (other parts from reference TRBV9 and TRBJ2-7): DSGVTQTPKHLITATGQRVTLRCSPRSGDLSVYWYQQSLDQGLQFLIQYYNGEERAKGNILERFSAQQFPDLHSELNLSSLELGDSALYFCASSPPSSRGNEQYFGPGTRLTVT.

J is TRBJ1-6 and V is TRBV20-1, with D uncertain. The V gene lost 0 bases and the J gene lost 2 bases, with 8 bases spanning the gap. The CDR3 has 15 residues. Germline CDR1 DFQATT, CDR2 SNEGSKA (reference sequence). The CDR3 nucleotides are TGCAGTGCTAGAGATACCGGGACCTATAATTCACCCCTCCACTTT. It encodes CSARDTGTYNSPLHF.

As DNA, the CDR3 is TGTGCCAGCAGTGTCGCTCGCGGGAGTTACGAGCAGTACTTC. Translated: CASSVARGSYEQYF. V and J are TRBV6-1 and TRBJ2-5; 7 nucleotides match TRBD2. The DNA matches TRBJ2-7 better at its end, which makes the J call doubtful. From germline, CDR1 is MNHNS and CDR2 SASEGT. The CDR3 has 14 residues.

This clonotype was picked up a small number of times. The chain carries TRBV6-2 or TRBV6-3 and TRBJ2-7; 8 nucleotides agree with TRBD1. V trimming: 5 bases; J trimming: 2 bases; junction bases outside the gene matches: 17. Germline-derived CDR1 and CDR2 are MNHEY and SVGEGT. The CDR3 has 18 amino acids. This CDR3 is CASSPNPAGTGPPYEQYF. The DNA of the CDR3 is TGTGCCAGCAGTCCCAATCCAGCCGGGACAGGTCCTCCCTACGAGCAGTACTTC.

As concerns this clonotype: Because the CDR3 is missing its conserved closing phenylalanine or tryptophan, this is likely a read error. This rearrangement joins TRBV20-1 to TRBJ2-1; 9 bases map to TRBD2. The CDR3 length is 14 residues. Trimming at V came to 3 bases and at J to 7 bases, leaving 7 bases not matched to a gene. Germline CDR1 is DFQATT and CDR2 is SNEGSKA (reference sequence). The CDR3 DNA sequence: TGCAGTGCTAGCGGCGGGAGGGCCAGGAATGAGCAGTTCTTG. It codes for CSASGGRARNEQFL.

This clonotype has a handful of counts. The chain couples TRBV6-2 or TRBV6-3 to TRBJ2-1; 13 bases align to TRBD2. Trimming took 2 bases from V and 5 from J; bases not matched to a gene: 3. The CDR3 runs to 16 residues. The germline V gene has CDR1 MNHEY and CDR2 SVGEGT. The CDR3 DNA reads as TGTGCCAGCAGTTACCCCGGGACTAGCGGGAACAATGAGCAGTTCTTC. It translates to CASSYPGTSGNNEQFF.

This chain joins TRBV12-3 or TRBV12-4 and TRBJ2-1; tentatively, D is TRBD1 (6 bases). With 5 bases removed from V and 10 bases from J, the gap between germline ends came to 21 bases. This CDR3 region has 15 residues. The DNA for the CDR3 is TGTGCCAGCAGTCCCGGACAGTTGGCCTCCCACGAGCAGTTCTTC. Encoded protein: CASSPGQLASHEQFF.

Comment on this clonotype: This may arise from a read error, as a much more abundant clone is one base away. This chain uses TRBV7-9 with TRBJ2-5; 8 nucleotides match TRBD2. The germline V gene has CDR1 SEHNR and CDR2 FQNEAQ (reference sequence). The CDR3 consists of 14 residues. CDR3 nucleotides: TGTGCCAGCATCCCGGGGGGGGTCGTACGGGAGCAGTCCTTC. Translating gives CASIPGGVVREQSF.

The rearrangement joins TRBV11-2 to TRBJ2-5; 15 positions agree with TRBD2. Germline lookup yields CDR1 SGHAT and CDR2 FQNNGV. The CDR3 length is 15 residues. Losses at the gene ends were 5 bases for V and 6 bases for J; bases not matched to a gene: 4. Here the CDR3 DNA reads TGTGCCAGCAGCCCAGGACTAGCGGGGGGGCAGACCCAGTACTTC. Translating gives CASSPGLAGGQTQYF.

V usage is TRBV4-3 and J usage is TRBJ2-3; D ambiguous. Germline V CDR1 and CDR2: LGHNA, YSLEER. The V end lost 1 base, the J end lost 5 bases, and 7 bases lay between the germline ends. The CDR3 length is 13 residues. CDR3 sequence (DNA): TGCGCCAGCAGCCAAGGTCCTTTAGATACGCAGTATTTT. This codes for CASSQGPLDTQYF.

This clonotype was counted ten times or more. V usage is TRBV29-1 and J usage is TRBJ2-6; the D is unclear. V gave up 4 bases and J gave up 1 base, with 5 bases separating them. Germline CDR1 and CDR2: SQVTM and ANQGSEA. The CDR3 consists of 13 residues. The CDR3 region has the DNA TGCAGCGTTGGGCTTTCTGGGGCCAACGTCCTGACTTTC. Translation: CSVGLSGANVLTF.

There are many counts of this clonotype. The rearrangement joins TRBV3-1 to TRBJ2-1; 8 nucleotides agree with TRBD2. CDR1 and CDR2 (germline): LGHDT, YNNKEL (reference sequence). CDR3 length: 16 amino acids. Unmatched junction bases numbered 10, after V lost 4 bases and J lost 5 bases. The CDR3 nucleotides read TGTGCCAGCAGCCCCCTGGGCGGGACTAGAAACAATGAGCAGTTCTTC. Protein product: CASSPLGGTRNNEQFF.

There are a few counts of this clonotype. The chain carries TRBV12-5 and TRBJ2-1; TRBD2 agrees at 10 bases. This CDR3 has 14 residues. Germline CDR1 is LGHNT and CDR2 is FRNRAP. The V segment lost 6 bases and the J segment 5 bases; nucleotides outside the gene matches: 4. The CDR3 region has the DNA TGTGCTAGTGGCCGTAGCGGGGGGAACAATGAGCAGTTCTTC. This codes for CASGRSGGNNEQFF.

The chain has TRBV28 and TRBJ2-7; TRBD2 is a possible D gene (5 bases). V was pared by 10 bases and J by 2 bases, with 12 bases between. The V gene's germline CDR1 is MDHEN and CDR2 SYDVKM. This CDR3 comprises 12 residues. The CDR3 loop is CATGGSAYEQYF. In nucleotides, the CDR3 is TGTGCCACCGGAGGCTCGGCCTACGAGCAGTACTTC.

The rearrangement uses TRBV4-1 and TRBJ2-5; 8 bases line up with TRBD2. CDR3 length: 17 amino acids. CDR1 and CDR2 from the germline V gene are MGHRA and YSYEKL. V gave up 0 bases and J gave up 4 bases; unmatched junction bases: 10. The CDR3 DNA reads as TGCGCCAGCAGCCAAGATGGTCAAGCGGGGGAGGGAGAGACCCAGTACTTC. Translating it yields CASSQDGQAGEGETQYF.

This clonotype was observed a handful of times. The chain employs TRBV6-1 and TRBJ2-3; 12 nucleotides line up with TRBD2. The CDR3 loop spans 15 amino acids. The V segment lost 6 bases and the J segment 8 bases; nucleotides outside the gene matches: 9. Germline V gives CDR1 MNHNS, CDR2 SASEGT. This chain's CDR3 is CASSPTSSGGGTQYF. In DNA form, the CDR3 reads TGTGCCAGCAGCCCCACTTCTAGCGGGGGGGGTACGCAGTATTTT.

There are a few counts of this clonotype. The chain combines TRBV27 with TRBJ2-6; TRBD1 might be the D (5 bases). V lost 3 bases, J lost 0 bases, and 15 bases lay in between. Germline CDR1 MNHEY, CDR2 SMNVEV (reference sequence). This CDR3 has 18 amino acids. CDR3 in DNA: TGTGCCAGCAGTTTGCGACAGTTGTCACTCTCTGGGGCCAACGTCCTGACTTTC. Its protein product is CASSLRQLSLSGANVLTF.